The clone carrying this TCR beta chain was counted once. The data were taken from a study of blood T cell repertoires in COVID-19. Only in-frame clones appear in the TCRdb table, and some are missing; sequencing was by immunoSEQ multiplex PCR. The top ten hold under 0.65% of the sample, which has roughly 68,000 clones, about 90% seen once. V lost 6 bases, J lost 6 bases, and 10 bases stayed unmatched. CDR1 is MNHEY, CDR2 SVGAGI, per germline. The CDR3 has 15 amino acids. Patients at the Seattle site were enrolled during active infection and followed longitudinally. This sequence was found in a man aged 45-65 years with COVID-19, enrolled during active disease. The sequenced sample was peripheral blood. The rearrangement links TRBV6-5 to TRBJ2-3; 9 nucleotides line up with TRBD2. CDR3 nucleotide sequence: TGTGCCAGCAGCCCGGGGGTAGCGGGAGTTGATACGCAGTATTTT. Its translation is CASSPGVAGVDTQYF.